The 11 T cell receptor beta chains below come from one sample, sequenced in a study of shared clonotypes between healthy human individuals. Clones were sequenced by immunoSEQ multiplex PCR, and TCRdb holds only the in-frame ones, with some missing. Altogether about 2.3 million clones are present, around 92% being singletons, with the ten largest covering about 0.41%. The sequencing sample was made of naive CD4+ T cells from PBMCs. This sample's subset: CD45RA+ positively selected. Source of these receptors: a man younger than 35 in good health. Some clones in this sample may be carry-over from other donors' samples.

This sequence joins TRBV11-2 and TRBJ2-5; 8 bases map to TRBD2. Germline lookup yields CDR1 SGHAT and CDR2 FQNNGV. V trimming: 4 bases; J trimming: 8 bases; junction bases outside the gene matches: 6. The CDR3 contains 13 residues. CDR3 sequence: CASSSGLGATQYF. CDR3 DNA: TGTGCCAGCAGCTCGGGACTAGGCGCAACCCAGTACTTC.

The CDR3 here is CASSLGVGSYEQYF. CDR3 DNA sequence: TGTGCCAGCAGCTTAGGTGTCGGATCCTACGAGCAGTACTTC. The chain links TRBV11-3 to TRBJ2-7, with unresolved D. This CDR3 has 14 residues. Germline V gene data show CDR1 as SGHNT and CDR2 as YENEEA. The V end lost 1 base, the J end lost 1 base, and 8 bases lay between the germline ends. Variable domain in full (rest from reference TRBV11-3 and TRBJ2-7): EAGVVQSPRYKIIEKKQPVAFWCNPISGHNTLYWYLQNLGQGPELLIRYENEEAVDDSQLPKDRFSAERLKGVDSTLKIQPAELGDSAVYLCASSLGVGSYEQYFGPGTRLTVT.

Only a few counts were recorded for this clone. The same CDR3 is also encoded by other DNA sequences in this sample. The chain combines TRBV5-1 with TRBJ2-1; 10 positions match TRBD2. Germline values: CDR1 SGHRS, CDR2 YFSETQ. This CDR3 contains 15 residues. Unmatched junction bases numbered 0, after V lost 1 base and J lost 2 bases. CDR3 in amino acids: CASSLTSGTYNEQFF. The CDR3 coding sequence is TGCGCCAGCAGCTTGACTAGCGGGACCTACAATGAGCAGTTCTTC. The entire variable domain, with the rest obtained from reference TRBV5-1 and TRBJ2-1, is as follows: KAGVTQTPRYLIKTRGQQVTLSCSPISGHRSVSWYQQTPGQGLQFLFEYFSETQRNKGNFPGRFSGRQFSNSRSEMNVSTLELGDSALYLCASSLTSGTYNEQFFGPGTRLTVL.

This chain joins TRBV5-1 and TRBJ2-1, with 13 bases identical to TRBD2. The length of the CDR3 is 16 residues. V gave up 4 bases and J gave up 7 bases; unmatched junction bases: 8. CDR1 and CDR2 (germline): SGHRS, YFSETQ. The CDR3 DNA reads TGCGCCAGCAGCCGATGGACTAGCGGGAGTGGTAATGAGCAGTTCTTC. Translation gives CASSRWTSGSGNEQFF.

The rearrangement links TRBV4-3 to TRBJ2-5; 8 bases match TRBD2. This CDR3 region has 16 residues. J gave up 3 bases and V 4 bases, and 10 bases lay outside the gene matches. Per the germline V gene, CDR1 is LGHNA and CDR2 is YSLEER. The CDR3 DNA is TGCGCCAGCAGCCTACTTCCCCCAGCGGGAGAAGAGACCCAGTACTTC. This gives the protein CASSLLPPAGEETQYF.

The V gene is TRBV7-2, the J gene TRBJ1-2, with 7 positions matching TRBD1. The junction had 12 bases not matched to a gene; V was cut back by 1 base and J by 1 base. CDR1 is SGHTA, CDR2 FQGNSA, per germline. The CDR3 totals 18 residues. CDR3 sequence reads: CASSLEEAGRGLNYGYTF. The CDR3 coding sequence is TGTGCCAGCAGCTTAGAAGAGGCAGGGAGGGGGCTTAACTATGGCTACACCTTC.

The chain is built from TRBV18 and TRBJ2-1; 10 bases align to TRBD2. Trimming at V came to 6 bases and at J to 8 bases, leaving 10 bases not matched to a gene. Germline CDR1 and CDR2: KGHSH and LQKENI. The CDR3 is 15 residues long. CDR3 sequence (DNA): TGTGCCAGCTCCCAGACGGGACTAGCGAACGATGAGCAGTTCTTC. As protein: CASSQTGLANDEQFF.

This CDR3 is CASSFNTGTGSPLHF. The CDR3 DNA follows: TGTGCCAGCAGTTTTAATACAGGGACGGGCTCACCCCTCCACTTT. J is TRBJ1-6 and V is TRBV6-5; D is possibly TRBD1 (6 bases). V lost 4 bases and J 10 bases, leaving 17 bases between the germline ends. In germline, CDR1 is MNHEY, CDR2 SVGAGI. CDR3 length: 15 amino acids.

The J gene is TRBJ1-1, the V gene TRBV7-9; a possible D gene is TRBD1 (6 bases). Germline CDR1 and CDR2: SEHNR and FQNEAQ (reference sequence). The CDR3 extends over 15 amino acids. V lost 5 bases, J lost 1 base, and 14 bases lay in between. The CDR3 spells CASSPRGTPNTEAFF. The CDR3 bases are TGTGCCAGCAGCCCCCGGGGGACACCGAACACTGAAGCTTTCTTT. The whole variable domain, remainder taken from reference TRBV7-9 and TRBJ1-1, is DTGVSQNPRHKITKRGQNVTFRCDPISEHNRLYWYRQTLGQGPEFLTYFQNEAQLEKSRLLSDRFSAERPKGSFSTLEIQRTEQGDSAMYLCASSPRGTPNTEAFFGQGTRLTVV.

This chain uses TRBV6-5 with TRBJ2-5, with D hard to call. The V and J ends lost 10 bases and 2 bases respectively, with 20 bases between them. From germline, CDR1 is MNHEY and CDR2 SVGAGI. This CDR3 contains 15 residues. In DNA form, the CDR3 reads TGTGCCACGAAGGCGCCCGGTGGATTTCAAGAGACCCAGTACTTC. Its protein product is CATKAPGGFQETQYF.

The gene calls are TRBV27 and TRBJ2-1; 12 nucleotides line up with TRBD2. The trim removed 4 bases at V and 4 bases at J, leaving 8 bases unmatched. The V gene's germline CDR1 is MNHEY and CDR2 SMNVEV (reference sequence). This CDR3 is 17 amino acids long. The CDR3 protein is CASSSLSGLAGYNEQFF. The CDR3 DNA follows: TGTGCCAGCAGTTCACTCTCGGGACTAGCGGGTTACAATGAGCAGTTCTTC.